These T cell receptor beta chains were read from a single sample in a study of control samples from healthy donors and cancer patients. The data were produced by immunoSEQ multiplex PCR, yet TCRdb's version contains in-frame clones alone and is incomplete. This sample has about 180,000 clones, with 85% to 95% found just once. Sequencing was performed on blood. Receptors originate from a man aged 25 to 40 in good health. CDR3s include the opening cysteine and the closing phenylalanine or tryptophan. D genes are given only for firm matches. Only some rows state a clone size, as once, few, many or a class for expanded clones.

CDR3 protein: CASSVLAGSYEQYF
CDR3 DNA: TGTGCCAGTAGTGTCCTAGCCGGCTCCTACGAGCAGTACTTC
D gene: .
J gene: TRBJ2-7
clone size: .
V gene: TRBV19

CDR3 protein: CASSQEGGQEAFF
CDR3 DNA: TGTGCCAGCAGCCAAGAAGGGGGACAGGAAGCTTTCTTT
D gene: TRBD1
J gene: TRBJ1-1
clone size: .
V gene: TRBV14

CDR3 protein: CASSIVPGEQYF
CDR3 DNA: TGTGCCAGTAGTATAGTACCGGGGGAGCAGTACTTC
D gene: .
J gene: TRBJ2-7
clone size: .
V gene: TRBV19

CDR3 protein: CSVERAAKETQYF
CDR3 DNA: TGCAGCGTTGAGAGGGCAGCCAAAGAGACCCAGTACTTC
D gene: .
J gene: TRBJ2-5
clone size: .
V gene: TRBV29-1

CDR3 protein: CASSSGKDRAVEKLFF
CDR3 DNA: TGTGCCAGCAGCTCAGGCAAAGACAGGGCGGTGGAAAAACTGTTTTTT
D gene: TRBD1
J gene: TRBJ1-4
clone size: .
V gene: TRBV5-4

CDR3 protein: CASSYRPGYTYNEQFF
CDR3 DNA: TGTGCCAGCAGTTACCGCCCAGGCTACACCTACAATGAGCAGTTCTTC
D gene: .
J gene: TRBJ2-1
clone size: .
V gene: TRBV6-2/TRBV6-3

CDR3 protein: CASSLGRAYGYTF
CDR3 DNA: TGTGCCAGCAGTTTGGGGAGGGCCTATGGCTACACCTTC
D gene: .
J gene: TRBJ1-2
clone size: once
V gene: TRBV27

CDR3 protein: CSTQTGATEAFF
CDR3 DNA: TGCAGCACCCAAACAGGGGCCACTGAAGCTTTCTTT
D gene: TRBD1
J gene: TRBJ1-1
clone size: .
V gene: TRBV29-1

CDR3 protein: CATRGSGTNNEQFF
CDR3 DNA: TGTGCCACCAGGGGTAGCGGGACTAACAATGAGCAGTTCTTC
D gene: TRBD2
J gene: TRBJ2-1
clone size: .
V gene: TRBV24-1

CDR3 protein: CSASREDTQYF
CDR3 DNA: TGCAGTGCTAGCCGGGAAGATACGCAGTATTTT
D gene: .
J gene: TRBJ2-3
clone size: .
V gene: TRBV20-1

CDR3 protein: CASSIKGGSSVETYEQYF
CDR3 DNA: TGTGCCAGTAGTATTAAGGGAGGTTCATCCGTAGAGACCTACGAGCAGTACTTC
D gene: .
J gene: TRBJ2-7
clone size: once
V gene: TRBV19

CDR3 protein: CASSVYLRLGF
CDR3 DNA: TGTGCCAGCAGTGTGTATCTCCGACTGGGCTTC
D gene: .
J gene: TRBJ2-7
clone size: .
V gene: TRBV2

CDR3 protein: CATAQQPGAYEQYF
CDR3 DNA: TGTGCCACGGCTCAACAACCCGGGGCGTACGAGCAGTACTTC
D gene: .
J gene: TRBJ2-7
clone size: .
V gene: TRBV19

CDR3 protein: CASRSGGNTGELFF
CDR3 DNA: TGTGCCAGCAGATCGGGGGGGAACACCGGGGAGCTGTTTTTT
D gene: TRBD2
J gene: TRBJ2-2
clone size: .
V gene: TRBV5-5

CDR3 protein: CASSRGRNDGYTF
CDR3 DNA: TGTGCCAGCAGTAGAGGACGGAACGATGGCTACACCTTC
D gene: .
J gene: TRBJ1-2
clone size: .
V gene: TRBV6-2/TRBV6-3

CDR3 protein: CASSTQGHTNEKLFF
CDR3 DNA: TGTGCCAGTAGTACACAGGGACATACTAATGAAAAACTGTTTTTT
D gene: .
J gene: TRBJ1-4
clone size: .
V gene: TRBV19

CDR3 protein: CASSSGSGAYSNEQFF
CDR3 DNA: TGTGCCAGCAGCTCGGGCTCGGGAGCCTACTCCAATGAGCAGTTCTTC
D gene: .
J gene: TRBJ2-1
clone size: .
V gene: TRBV11-3

CDR3 protein: CASSEDRGGRLYNEQFF
CDR3 DNA: TGTGCCAGCAGTGAAGATAGGGGGGGCAGGCTATACAATGAGCAGTTCTTC
D gene: .
J gene: TRBJ2-1
clone size: .
V gene: TRBV25-1

CDR3 protein: CASSVSIANEQFF
CDR3 DNA: TGCGCCAGCAGTGTTTCTATAGCGAATGAGCAGTTCTTC
D gene: .
J gene: TRBJ2-1
clone size: .
V gene: TRBV10-2

CDR3 protein: CASSYGQGARDEQYF
CDR3 DNA: TGTGCCAGCAGTTATGGACAGGGGGCCAGGGACGAGCAGTACTTC
D gene: TRBD1
J gene: TRBJ2-7
clone size: .
V gene: TRBV6-5

CDR3 protein: CASSQDRPPNYGYTF
CDR3 DNA: TGTGCCAGCAGCCAAGATAGGCCTCCTAACTATGGCTACACCTTC
D gene: .
J gene: TRBJ1-2
clone size: .
V gene: TRBV3-1/TRBV3-2

CDR3 protein: CASSFDRVVSPLHF
CDR3 DNA: TGTGCCAGCAGTTTCGATAGGGTTGTATCACCCCTCCACTTT
D gene: .
J gene: TRBJ1-6
clone size: .
V gene: TRBV27

CDR3 protein: CASSSRGSSYEQYF
CDR3 DNA: TGTGCCAGCAGCTCCAGGGGGAGCTCCTACGAGCAGTACTTC
D gene: TRBD1
J gene: TRBJ2-7
clone size: .
V gene: TRBV7-2

CDR3 protein: CASSVVGDGGNTIYF
CDR3 DNA: TGTGCCAGCAGCGTAGTAGGGGACGGGGGAAACACCATATATTTT
D gene: .
J gene: TRBJ1-3
clone size: .
V gene: TRBV9

CDR3 protein: CSVPPTGLSYGYTF
CDR3 DNA: TGCAGCGTCCCCCCGACAGGGCTCAGCTATGGCTACACCTTC
D gene: TRBD1
J gene: TRBJ1-2
clone size: .
V gene: TRBV29-1

CDR3 protein: CATSLPWTSGEQFF
CDR3 DNA: TGTGCCACCAGTCTCCCTTGGACTAGCGGAGAGCAGTTCTTC
D gene: TRBD2
J gene: TRBJ2-1
clone size: .
V gene: TRBV24-1

CDR3 protein: CASSVGQTSNYGYTF
CDR3 DNA: TGTGCCAGCAGCGTAGGACAGACATCTAACTATGGCTACACCTTC
D gene: .
J gene: TRBJ1-2
clone size: .
V gene: TRBV9

CDR3 protein: CASSPQAAGYNNEQFF
CDR3 DNA: TGTGCCAGCAGCCCCCAAGCAGCGGGGTACAACAATGAGCAGTTCTTC
D gene: TRBD2
J gene: TRBJ2-1
clone size: .
V gene: TRBV7-9

CDR3 protein: CASSLAAGVYNEQFF
CDR3 DNA: TGTGCCAGCAGCTTGGCGGCGGGAGTCTACAATGAGCAGTTCTTC
D gene: TRBD2
J gene: TRBJ2-1
clone size: .
V gene: TRBV5-4

CDR3 protein: CAWSVRRTSGGADEQFF
CDR3 DNA: TGTGCCTGGAGTGTACGCCGTACTAGCGGGGGGGCCGATGAGCAGTTCTTC
D gene: TRBD2
J gene: TRBJ2-1
clone size: .
V gene: TRBV30

CDR3 protein: CASTGTGGNQPQHF
CDR3 DNA: TGTGCCAGCACGGGGACAGGGGGCAATCAGCCCCAGCATTTT
D gene: TRBD1
J gene: TRBJ1-5
clone size: .
V gene: TRBV19

CDR3 protein: CASSLGGSRGTDTQYF
CDR3 DNA: TGTGCCAGCAGCTTAGGCGGCAGCCGGGGCACAGATACGCAGTATTTT
D gene: .
J gene: TRBJ2-3
clone size: .
V gene: TRBV11-2

CDR3 protein: CASSLLDEQYF
CDR3 DNA: TGTGCCAGCAGCTTGTTGGACGAGCAGTACTTC
D gene: .
J gene: TRBJ2-7
clone size: few
V gene: TRBV5-8

CDR3 protein: CASSRQGLAGGTDTQYF
CDR3 DNA: TGCGCCAGCAGCCGCCAGGGGCTAGCGGGGGGCACAGATACGCAGTATTTT
D gene: TRBD2
J gene: TRBJ2-3
clone size: .
V gene: TRBV4-1

CDR3 protein: CASETGRTNYGYTF
CDR3 DNA: TGTGCCAGTGAGACGGGGCGTACTAACTATGGCTACACCTTC
D gene: .
J gene: TRBJ1-2
clone size: .
V gene: TRBV28

CDR3 protein: CATSRDGPLDEKLFF
CDR3 DNA: TGTGCCACCAGCAGAGATGGGCCTCTAGATGAAAAACTGTTTTTT
D gene: .
J gene: TRBJ1-4
clone size: .
V gene: TRBV15

CDR3 protein: CASSPRAGGTYEQYF
CDR3 DNA: TGTGCCAGCTCACCACGGGCAGGGGGTACCTACGAGCAGTACTTC
D gene: TRBD1
J gene: TRBJ2-7
clone size: few
V gene: TRBV18

CDR3 protein: CASSFGEQSEKLFF
CDR3 DNA: TGTGCCAGCAGTTTCGGGGAGCAGTCTGAAAAACTGTTTTTT
D gene: .
J gene: TRBJ1-4
clone size: .
V gene: TRBV28

CDR3 protein: CASSLPGGNEQFF
CDR3 DNA: TGCGCCAGCAGCTTGCCCGGGGGGAATGAGCAGTTCTTC
D gene: TRBD2
J gene: TRBJ2-1
clone size: .
V gene: TRBV5-1

CDR3 protein: CASSLQGGNTEAFF
CDR3 DNA: TGCGCCAGCAGCCTACAGGGAGGGAACACTGAAGCTTTCTTT
D gene: .
J gene: TRBJ1-1
clone size: .
V gene: TRBV5-1

CDR3 protein: CATSDPGLAGGWYNEQFF
CDR3 DNA: TGTGCCACCAGTGATCCGGGACTAGCGGGAGGGTGGTACAATGAGCAGTTCTTC
D gene: TRBD2
J gene: TRBJ2-1
clone size: .
V gene: TRBV24-1

CDR3 protein: CASSLWLGKQETQYF
CDR3 DNA: TGCGCCAGCAGCTTGTGGCTGGGCAAGCAAGAGACCCAGTACTTC
D gene: .
J gene: TRBJ2-5
clone size: .
V gene: TRBV5-1

CDR3 protein: CASSRAGDGYTF
CDR3 DNA: TGTGCCAGCAGCCGAGCAGGGGATGGCTACACCTTC
D gene: .
J gene: TRBJ1-2
clone size: .
V gene: TRBV11-2

CDR3 protein: CASCEWLTEAFF
CDR3 DNA: TGTGCCAGCTGTGAGTGGTTAACTGAAGCTTTCTTT
D gene: .
J gene: TRBJ1-1
clone size: once
V gene: TRBV12-3/TRBV12-4

CDR3 protein: CASSFSQGGQETQYF
CDR3 DNA: TGTGCCAGCAGCTTCTCCCAGGGAGGACAAGAGACCCAGTACTTC
D gene: .
J gene: TRBJ2-5
clone size: .
V gene: TRBV11-2

CDR3 protein: CASSPRQTDTQYF
CDR3 DNA: TGTGCCAGCTCACCACGGCAGACAGATACGCAGTATTTT
D gene: .
J gene: TRBJ2-3
clone size: .
V gene: TRBV18

CDR3 protein: CASSPTGDYEQYF
CDR3 DNA: TGCGCCAGCAGCCCAACAGGGGACTACGAGCAGTACTTC
D gene: TRBD1
J gene: TRBJ2-7
clone size: .
V gene: TRBV5-1

CDR3 protein: CASSTTGVEKLFF
CDR3 DNA: TGTGCCAGCAGCACAACAGGGGTCGAAAAACTGTTTTTT
D gene: TRBD1
J gene: TRBJ1-4
clone size: .
V gene: TRBV11-2

CDR3 protein: CASSFTPSSGRFQETQYF
CDR3 DNA: TGTGCCAGCAGCTTTACCCCTTCTAGCGGGCGCTTCCAAGAGACCCAGTACTTC
D gene: TRBD2
J gene: TRBJ2-5
clone size: .
V gene: TRBV7-6

CDR3 protein: CASSPTGRNTGELFF
CDR3 DNA: TGTGCCAGCAGCCCGACAGGGCGGAACACCGGGGAGCTGTTTTTT
D gene: TRBD1
J gene: TRBJ2-2
clone size: .
V gene: TRBV9

CDR3 protein: CASSTLNTGELFF
CDR3 DNA: TGCGCCAGCAGTACTCTTAACACCGGGGAGCTGTTTTTT
D gene: .
J gene: TRBJ2-2
clone size: .
V gene: TRBV10-1

CDR3 protein: CASSLDRDTEAFF
CDR3 DNA: TGTGCCAGCAGCTTAGACAGGGACACTGAAGCTTTCTTT
D gene: .
J gene: TRBJ1-1
clone size: .
V gene: TRBV7-9

CDR3 protein: CASRTVKDSSRDTQYF
CDR3 DNA: TGTGCCAGTAGAACCGTGAAGGACAGTTCAAGGGATACGCAGTATTTT
D gene: .
J gene: TRBJ2-3
clone size: .
V gene: TRBV19

CDR3 protein: CASSQGEGSYEQYF
CDR3 DNA: TGCGCCAGCAGCCAAGGAGAGGGTTCCTACGAGCAGTACTTC
D gene: .
J gene: TRBJ2-7
clone size: .
V gene: TRBV4-1

CDR3 protein: CASSQNIGGTDTQYF
CDR3 DNA: TGCGCCAGCAGCCAAAATATCGGAGGCACAGATACGCAGTATTTT
D gene: .
J gene: TRBJ2-3
clone size: few
V gene: TRBV4-1